This TCR beta chain was documented in a study of human CD8 memory T cell subsets. PBMC were isolated from buffy coats given by healthy donors. The study used negative magnetic separation to enrich total CD8+ T cells. Remarks on this clonotype: Its antigen is unidentified.

Germline V gene lookup returns CDR1 SGHNT and CDR2 YYREEE (reference sequence). The CDR3 spans 12 residues. The study, taken as a whole, reports: The T cell repertoires of the stem-like memory and precursor exhausted subsets exhibited minimal overlap with one another.

Scientists made TCR beta libraries using UMI-labeled 5' RACE. In the authors' workflow: Functional CDR3 beta clonotypes numbered 3,000 to 18,000 in each TCR beta library. TCRdb re-called the 5' RACE reads and shows each CDR3 protein once, DNA omitted. For this entry, the V and J calls and clone size follow TCRdb and not the study's own pipeline. The listing contains 6,000 to 8,000 distinct CDR3 sequences. Sequenced: CD8+ T cells from PBMCs. The rearrangement links TRBV5-4 to TRBJ2-5; TCRdb lists TRBD2, though no DNA is available to test this call. This clonotype originated in a human donor in good health. CDR3: CALGRELETQYF.